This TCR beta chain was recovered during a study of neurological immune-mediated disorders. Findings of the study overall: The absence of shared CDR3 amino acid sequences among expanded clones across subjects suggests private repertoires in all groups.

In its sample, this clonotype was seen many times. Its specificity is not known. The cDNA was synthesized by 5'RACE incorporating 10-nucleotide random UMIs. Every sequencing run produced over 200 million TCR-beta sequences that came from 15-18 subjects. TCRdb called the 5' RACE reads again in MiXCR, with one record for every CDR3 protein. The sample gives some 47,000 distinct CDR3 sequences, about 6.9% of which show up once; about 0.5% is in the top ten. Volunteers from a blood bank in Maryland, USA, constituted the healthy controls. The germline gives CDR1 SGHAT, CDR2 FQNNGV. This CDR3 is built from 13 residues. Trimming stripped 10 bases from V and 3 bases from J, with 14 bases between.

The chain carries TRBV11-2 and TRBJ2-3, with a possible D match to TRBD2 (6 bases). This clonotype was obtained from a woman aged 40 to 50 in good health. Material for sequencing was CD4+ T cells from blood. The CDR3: CATGIGGTDTQYF. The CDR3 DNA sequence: TGTGCCACCGGAATCGGAGGGACAGATACGCAGTATTTT.